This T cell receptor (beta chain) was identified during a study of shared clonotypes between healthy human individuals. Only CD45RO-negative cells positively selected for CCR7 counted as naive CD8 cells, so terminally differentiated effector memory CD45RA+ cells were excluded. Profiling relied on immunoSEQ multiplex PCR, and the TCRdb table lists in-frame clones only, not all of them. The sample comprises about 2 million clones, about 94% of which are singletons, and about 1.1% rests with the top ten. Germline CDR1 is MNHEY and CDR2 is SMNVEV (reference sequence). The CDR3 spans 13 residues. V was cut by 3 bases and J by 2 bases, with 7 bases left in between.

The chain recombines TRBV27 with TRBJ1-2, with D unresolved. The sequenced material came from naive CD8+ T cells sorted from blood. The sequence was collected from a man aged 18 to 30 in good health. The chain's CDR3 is CASSLAYNYGYTF. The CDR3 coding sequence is TGTGCCAGCAGTTTGGCATACAACTATGGCTACACCTTC.